These 18 T cell receptor beta chains came from one sample sequenced in a study of cytomegalovirus exposure and HLA in healthy donors (dated by TCRdb to about 2017). Receptors were amplified or captured by the immunoSEQ multiplex PCR assay. A mixture of 60 forward primers for TCR Vbeta segments and 13 reverse primers for TCR Jbeta segments was used in the multiplex PCR. TCRdb took over this immuneACCESS table, retaining in-frame rearrangements with V and J assigned. Such tables are incomplete; in checked studies, under half of the missing clones stem from an unresolved V gene, and the remainder is unexplained. Counted in this sample were 75,000 to 100,000 clones; over 75% of them appeared once. Around 3.6% of the sample lies in the top ten. Sequencing was done on a sample of PBMCs. The receptors here all came from a middle-aged man in good health and CMV-seronegative.

The J gene is TRBJ2-3, the V gene TRBV10-1; TRBD2 matches 10 bases. V lost 2 bases, J lost 2 bases, and 1 base stayed unmatched. CDR1 and CDR2 from the germline V gene are WNHNN and SYGVQD (reference sequence). The CDR3 extends over 15 amino acids. The CDR3 DNA reads TGCGCCAGCAGTGAGGGACTAGCGGACACAGATACGCAGTATTTT. Protein sequence: CASSEGLADTDTQYF.

In its sample, this clone was seen a few times. The chain couples TRBV7-2 to TRBJ2-7; TRBD2 matches at 12 bases. The length of the CDR3 is 13 residues. Losses at the gene ends were 6 bases for V and 7 bases for J; bases not matched to a gene: 4. Per germline, CDR1 SGHTA and CDR2 FQGNSA. Written as DNA, the CDR3 is TGTGCCAGCAGATTCGGGACTAGCGGGGAGCAGTACTTC. Translation: CASRFGTSGEQYF.

This rearrangement joins TRBV18 to TRBJ2-7; 8 bases match TRBD1. The CDR3 spans 16 residues. V gave up 1 base and J gave up 2 bases; unmatched junction bases: 7. The germline V gene has CDR1 KGHSH and CDR2 LQKENI. Here the CDR3 DNA reads TGTGCCAGCTCACCACTTTTCCGGACAGGGACCTACGAGCAGTACTTC. This translates into CASSPLFRTGTYEQYF.

This clone was seen only a few times. V is TRBV9 and J is TRBJ2-5; no definite D call. Trimming took off 0 bases at V and 4 bases at J, with 16 bases between the two ends. The germline V gene has CDR1 SGDLS and CDR2 YYNGEE. The CDR3 runs 16 residues. The DNA of the CDR3 is TGTGCCAGCAGCGTAGCCGACCGGGTAAAAACAGAGACCCAGTACTTC. Amino acid sequence: CASSVADRVKTETQYF.

The gene calls are TRBV19 and TRBJ2-1; D is possibly TRBD2 (5 bases). V shed 6 bases and J shed 3 bases, with 18 bases lying between them. The CDR3 runs to 16 residues. Per germline, CDR1 LNHDA and CDR2 SQIVND (reference sequence). The CDR3 DNA reads as TGTGCCAGTAGCCCTCGGGTGAGCGGTATCTACAATGAGCAGTTCTTC. Protein sequence: CASSPRVSGIYNEQFF.

The rearrangement joins TRBV29-1 to TRBJ1-2; no clear D gene. CDR1 is SQVTM and CDR2 is ANQGSEA in the germline V gene. Trimming stripped 6 bases from V and 5 bases from J, with 10 bases between. The CDR3 loop spans 11 amino acids. CDR3 amino acids: CSVVRDYGYTF. In DNA form, the CDR3 reads TGCAGCGTGGTCCGGGATTATGGCTACACCTTC. Full variable domain (remainder filled in from reference TRBV29-1 and TRBJ1-2): SAVISQKPSRDICQRGTSLTIQCQVDSQVTMMFWYRQQPGQSLTLIATANQGSEATYESGFVIDKFPISRPNLTFSTLTVSNMSPEDSSIYLCSVVRDYGYTFGSGTRLTVV.

The CDR3 spells CSVEPMGTPETQYF. For the CDR3, the DNA is TGCAGCGTTGAACCTATGGGGACTCCGGAGACCCAGTACTTC. The gene calls are TRBV29-1 and TRBJ2-5; possibly TRBD2 for D (6 bases). The CDR3 extends over 14 amino acids. CDR1 and CDR2 from the germline V gene are SQVTM and ANQGSEA. Trimming stripped 2 bases from V and 5 bases from J, with 15 bases between.

This chain uses TRBV28 with TRBJ2-1; D call uncertain. There are 12 residues in the CDR3. CDR1 is MDHEN and CDR2 is SYDVKM in the germline V gene. V gave up 9 bases and J gave up 6 bases, with 12 bases separating them. CDR3 in DNA: TGTGCCAGTGGCAGCAGGATCAATGAGCAGTTCTTC. Its protein product is CASGSRINEQFF.

Details on this clone: The junction departs from the called germline gene at one end, perhaps through a read error. The V call is TRBV7-9, the J call TRBJ2-7; D perhaps matches TRBD1 (6 bases). The CDR3 contains 14 residues. The germline V gene encodes CDR1 SEHNR and CDR2 FQNEAQ (reference sequence). CDR3 residues: CASSHRDKSYERYF. The CDR3, as DNA: TGTGCCAGCAGCCACCGGGACAAGTCCTACGAGCGGTACTTC.

This rearrangement joins TRBV11-2 to TRBJ2-1, with D perhaps TRBD2 (7 bases). V was shortened by 5 bases and J by 12 bases, with 17 bases between the two germline ends. The CDR3 length is 13 residues. Germline V gives CDR1 SGHAT, CDR2 FQNNGV. The CDR3 loop reads CASSLQGGGGQFF. CDR3 DNA sequence: TGTGCCAGCAGCCTACAGGGTGGGGGGGGGCAGTTCTTC.

The rearrangement uses TRBV28 and TRBJ2-4; maybe TRBD1 (5 bases). Trimming removed 3 bases at V and 4 bases at J, with 25 bases between. CDR1 is MDHEN, CDR2 SYDVKM, per germline. This CDR3 region has 19 residues. The CDR3 sequence is CASSFPIGTGIVEKNIQYF. The DNA for the CDR3 is TGTGCCAGCAGTTTCCCTATCGGAACAGGAATAGTAGAGAAAAACATTCAGTACTTC.

This chain uses TRBV18 with TRBJ2-7; 9 bases are shared with TRBD2. This CDR3 is built from 15 residues. Germline V gives CDR1 KGHSH, CDR2 LQKENI. V lost 2 bases, J lost 8 bases, and 10 bases stayed unmatched. CDR3 protein: CASSPGTSLLAKQYF. The CDR3, as DNA: TGTGCCAGCTCACCAGGGACTAGCCTTCTAGCAAAGCAGTACTTC. Full variable domain (outside the CDR3, taken from reference TRBV18 and TRBJ2-7): NAGVMQNPRHLVRRRGQEARLRCSPMKGHSHVYWYRQLPEEGLKFMVYLQKENIIDESGMPKERFSAEFPKEGPSILRIQQVVRGDSAAYFCASSPGTSLLAKQYFGPGTRLTVT.

The chain is built from TRBV28 and TRBJ1-2; TRBD1 matches 8 bases. The CDR3 has 14 residues. The V gene end was trimmed by 6 bases and the J gene end by 4 bases; junction bases not matched to a gene: 7. CDR1 MDHEN and CDR2 SYDVKM come from the germline V gene. CDR3 sequence (DNA): TGTGCCAGCAGGGGACAGGTCTATCGCTATGGCTACACCTTC. It is translated as CASRGQVYRYGYTF.

This clone has only one observation. The rearrangement links TRBV7-2 to TRBJ2-3; D gene unclear. The germline gives CDR1 SGHTA, CDR2 FQGNSA. The CDR3 is 15 amino acids. Trimming removed 1 base from V and 2 bases from J, with 10 bases in between. The CDR3 reads CASSLVTTYTDTQYF. CDR3 DNA sequence: TGTGCCAGCAGCTTAGTTACCACTTACACAGATACGCAGTATTTT.

The chain uses TRBV29-1 and TRBJ2-1; 14 bases agree with TRBD2. The junction had 14 bases not matched to a gene; V was cut back by 4 bases and J by 12 bases. This CDR3 is 16 amino acids long. CDR1 SQVTM and CDR2 ANQGSEA come from the germline V gene. The CDR3 DNA is TGCAGCGTTGCCCGGACTAGCGGGGGGACCGGAGATGGGCAGTTCTTC. It specifies CSVARTSGGTGDGQFF.

The chain is built from TRBV28 and TRBJ1-2; TRBD1 might be the D (5 bases). Germline CDR1 is MDHEN and CDR2 is SYDVKM. V lost 3 bases to trimming and J lost 4 bases, with 9 bases between them. CDR3 length: 13 amino acids. CDR3 sequence: CASSFGTVYGYTF. The CDR3 DNA sequence: TGTGCCAGCAGTTTCGGGACTGTCTATGGCTACACCTTC.

The chain joins TRBV6-5 to TRBJ2-3; 7 bases line up with TRBD1. V was pared by 2 bases and J by 5 bases, with 10 bases of the junction left unmatched. CDR1 MNHEY and CDR2 SVGAGI come from the germline V gene. This CDR3 is 16 amino acids long. The CDR3 region has the DNA TGTGCCAGCAGTTACCTTCGACAGGGTTTGGGAGATACGCAGTATTTT. Amino acid sequence: CASSYLRQGLGDTQYF.

This clone was seen a handful of times. The chain is built from TRBV5-1 and TRBJ2-7; 11 bases match TRBD2. The CDR3 has 14 residues. The V and J ends lost 4 bases and 5 bases, in that order; junction bases with no gene match: 5. Looked up from germline, CDR1 is SGHRS and CDR2 is YFSETQ. The CDR3 DNA follows: TGCGCCAGCAGCACGCGACTAGCGGGACACGAGCAGTACTTC. It encodes CASSTRLAGHEQYF.